The rows below give T cell receptor beta chains drawn from one sample of a study of breast tumors, draining lymph nodes, adjacent tissues. TCRdb processed the multiplex PCR reads anew with MiXCR; each CDR3 protein has one entry. The sample lists about 170,000 distinct CDR3 sequences, more than 25% occurring once. What was sequenced was axillary lymph node tissue. The receptor set was obtained from a female donor with breast cancer. Some clones in this sample may be carry-over from other donors' samples. CDR3s include the opening cysteine and the closing phenylalanine or tryptophan. Fields, in order: V gene, CDR3 protein.

>TRBV10-3
CAISDLAGRGHEQYF
>TRBV5-5
CASSPVSPGSYEQYF
>TRBV20-1
CSASGDRASGNTIYF
>TRBV4-1
CASSPTLRHSDEQFF
>TRBV19
CASSTSGVPLLFF
>TRBV20-1
CSARNPGTVGGNTIYF
>TRBV9
CASSVTGKLTEAFF
>TRBV5-1
CASSLGQGQDEQYF
>TRBV19
CATSDRGDAEAFF
>TRBV7-8
CASSSRPGGGEQFF
>TRBV19
CASSMRDIIYF
>TRBV28
CASSFEGLRAYGYTF
>TRBV7-3
CASSPRGGPGEQYF
>TRBV7-6
CASSLGSGDYGYTF
>TRBV7-9
CASSSRGSTDTQYF
>TRBV6-1
CASGEGAWGYTF
>TRBV20-1
CSANRDRAPDQPQHF
>TRBV9
CASSVGSGTSGGATQYF
>TRBV5-1
CASSLRARGIDEQFF
>TRBV15
CATSRELGANYGYTF
>TRBV6-5
CASGNSRDPGNYGYTF
>TRBV12-5
CASGFTRGGGRGVASGANVLTF
>TRBV6-5
CASSYRTGDGYTF
>TRBV7-2
CASSFGGIWTSEQYF
>TRBV3-1
CASSPTSGSHEQYF
>TRBV10-1
CASSESRGGNTEAFF
>TRBV24-1
CATRARQPVPYNEQFF
>TRBV27
CASSLSGTDAGNTIYF
>TRBV9
CASSVGSASGRSEQYF
>TRBV7-9
CASSLAWTPDTQYF
>TRBV10-3
CAINEHGTGDTQYF
>TRBV7-3
CASSLTGLLTDTQYF
>TRBV4-3
CASSQATGNLVNQPQHF
>TRBV20-1
CSARWGREAFF
>TRBV4-1
CASSEGQGPYTGELFF
>TRBV30
CAWKGTAGETQYF
>TRBV7-9
CASSLAETVSYEQYF
>TRBV9
CASSAGTTGERGYTF
>TRBV5-8
CASSLGEPYNEQFF
>TRBV24-1
CATSDDRGVSTDTQYF
>TRBV7-2
CASSRVGVGGSVF
>TRBV7-6
CASSLELGEGGANVLTF
>TRBV24-1
CATSDIGSEKLFF
>TRBV11-2
CASAANYGYTF
>TRBV19
CASTPEMGVSNQPQHF
>TRBV4-1
CASSQVRSGGGNEKLFF
>TRBV6-1
CASTTLGQGARNEQFF
>TRBV4-1
CASSLLTGVNYGYTF
>TRBV6-6
CASVSRVDEQYF
>TRBV6-1
CASLGLPSHGEQFF
>TRBV30
CAWSPGTDYNEQFF